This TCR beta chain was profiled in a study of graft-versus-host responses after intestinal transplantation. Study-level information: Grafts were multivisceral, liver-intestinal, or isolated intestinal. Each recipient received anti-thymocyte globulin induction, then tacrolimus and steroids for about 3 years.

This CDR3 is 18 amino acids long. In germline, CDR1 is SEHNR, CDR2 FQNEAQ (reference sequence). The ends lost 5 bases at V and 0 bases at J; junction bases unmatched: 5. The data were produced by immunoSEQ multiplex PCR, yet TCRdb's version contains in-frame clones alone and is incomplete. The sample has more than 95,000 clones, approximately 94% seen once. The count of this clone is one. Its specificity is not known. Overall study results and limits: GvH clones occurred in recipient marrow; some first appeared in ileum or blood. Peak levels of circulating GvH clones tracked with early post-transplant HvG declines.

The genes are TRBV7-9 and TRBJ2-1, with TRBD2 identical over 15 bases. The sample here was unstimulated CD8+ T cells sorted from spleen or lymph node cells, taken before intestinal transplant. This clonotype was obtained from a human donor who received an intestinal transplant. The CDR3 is CASSGTSGGPSSYNEQFF. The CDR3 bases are TGTGCCAGCAGCGGGACTAGCGGGGGGCCCAGCTCCTACAATGAGCAGTTCTTC.